Listed below are T cell receptor beta chains from one sample, sequenced in a study of CD8 T cells in Susac syndrome. TCRdb analysed the immunoSEQ multiplex PCR reads with MiXCR anew, one entry per CDR3 protein. Of 150,000 to 200,000 distinct CDR3 sequences listed, 94% are singletons. Sequencing was done on a sample of CD4+ T cells from PBMCs. Receptors originate from a human donor with multiple sclerosis. CDR3s include the opening cysteine and the closing phenylalanine or tryptophan. D genes are given only for firm matches. Size is stated for part of the rows, as once, few or many counts, or as a class when the clone is expanded.

>TRBJ2-7|NA|TRBV28|TRBD1
TGTGCCAGCCTAGACAGGGGGCTCTACGAGCAGTACTTC
CASLDRGLYEQYF
>TRBJ2-2|NA|TRBV19|NA
TGTGCCAGTAGTACCGTCGGAGGAACCGGGGAGCTGTTTTTT
CASSTVGGTGELFF
>TRBJ1-1|once|TRBV12-3/TRBV12-4|NA
TGTGCCAGCAGTCCCACCATTCGCCTGGAAGCTTTCTTT
CASSPTIRLEAFF
>TRBJ1-1|NA|TRBV18|TRBD1
TGTGCCAGCTCAAACCCATTCAGGGGGAAGACTGAAGCTTTCTTT
CASSNPFRGKTEAFF
>TRBJ1-1|NA|TRBV7-2|TRBD1
TGTGCCAGCAGCACTCAGCCAGGGACAGGAGTCGGAGCTTTCTTT
CASSTQPGTGVGAFF
>TRBJ1-2|NA|TRBV18|NA
TGTGCCAGCTCACCGGCAGGGATTGAAGGCTACACCTTC
CASSPAGIEGYTF
>TRBJ1-1|NA|TRBV5-1|TRBD1
TGCGCCAGCAGCCTACGACAGGGCGCCATGAACACTGAAGCTTTCTTT
CASSLRQGAMNTEAFF
>TRBJ2-7|NA|TRBV25-1|NA
TGTGCCAGCAGTGAATATGACAGCTACGAGCAGTACTTC
CASSEYDSYEQYF
>TRBJ2-1|NA|TRBV5-6|NA
TGTGCCAGCGAAAGACAGTACAATGAGCAGTTCTTC
CASERQYNEQFF
>TRBJ1-1|once|TRBV5-1|NA
TGCGCCAGCAGCTTGAGTGCGATGGGTGTGAACACTGAAGCTTTCTTT
CASSLSAMGVNTEAFF
>TRBJ2-5|once|TRBV28|TRBD1
TGTGCCAGCAGCCTCAGACAGGGAGTTGAGACCCAGTACTTC
CASSLRQGVETQYF
>TRBJ2-1|NA|TRBV5-1|TRBD2
TGCGCCAGCAGCTTGGAACTAGCGGGGGGTCGGTTCTTC
CASSLELAGGRFF
>TRBJ1-1|NA|TRBV12-3/TRBV12-4|NA
TGTGCCAGCAGTTTCCAAGGGTCTGAAGCTTTCTTT
CASSFQGSEAFF
>TRBJ2-1|once|TRBV4-1|TRBD2
TGCGCCAGCAGCCAAGCCCTAGGGGCTAGCGGGACCAATGAGCAGTTCTTC
CASSQALGASGTNEQFF
>TRBJ1-2|NA|TRBV12-3/TRBV12-4|TRBD1
TGTGCCAGCAGTTTGGAGGGACAGGGTAGAGGCTACACCTTC
CASSLEGQGRGYTF
>TRBJ1-2|NA|TRBV7-9|TRBD1
TGTGCCAGCAGCTTATTACCCGGGACAGGTGGTACCAACTATGGCTACACCTTC
CASSLLPGTGGTNYGYTF
>TRBJ2-5|NA|TRBV5-1|NA
TGCGCCAGCAGCTTGGCCAAGGACCCCCGACTGGAGACCCAGTACTTC
CASSLAKDPRLETQYF
>TRBJ2-3|NA|TRBV27|TRBD2
TGTGCCAGCAGTTCGCATAGCGGGAGTCCAACAGATACGCAGTATTTT
CASSSHSGSPTDTQYF
>TRBJ2-5|NA|TRBV12-3/TRBV12-4|TRBD1
TGTGCCAGCAGACAGGGGGCCTTGGAGACCCAGTACTTC
CASRQGALETQYF
>TRBJ2-3|NA|TRBV10-3|NA
TGTGCCATCAGTGCAGGGCGCGGGGATACGCAGTATTTT
CAISAGRGDTQYF
>TRBJ2-7|NA|TRBV28|NA
TGTGCCAGCAGTTCGCCCTCCCCTACCTACGAGCAGCACTTC
CASSSPSPTYEQHF
>TRBJ1-2|NA|TRBV12-3/TRBV12-4|NA
TGTGCCAGCACCCTAGGTGGCAGGACACGCTACACCTTC
CASTLGGRTRYTF